The subject of this entry is one T cell receptor beta chain. Its antigen is currently unknown. Looked up from germline, CDR1 is SQVTM and CDR2 is ANQGSEA. Trimming at V came to 6 bases and at J to 3 bases, leaving 5 bases not matched to a gene. The CDR3 contains 12 residues. The sample is drawn from a study of OX40 agonist ivuxolimab in advanced cancers. Libraries were prepared by immunoSEQ multiplex PCR; TCRdb keeps only in-frame clonotypes and omits some of them. The data contain about 91,000 clones, approximately 89% of them singletons. General observations from the study: Partial responders treated at 0.1-3.0 mg/kg exhibited clonal expansion among the lowest measured.

The chain uses TRBV29-1 and TRBJ2-7; 7 bases are a match to TRBD1. The sequences come from CD4+ or CD8+ T cells sorted from blood, collected in a trial of the OX40 agonist ivuxolimab. The receptor was isolated from an adult with an advanced solid tumor such as melanoma, head and neck, liver or kidney cancer. For the CDR3, the DNA is TGCAGCGTAAAAAGGGACAGCTACGAGCAGTACTTC. Its translation: CSVKRDSYEQYF.